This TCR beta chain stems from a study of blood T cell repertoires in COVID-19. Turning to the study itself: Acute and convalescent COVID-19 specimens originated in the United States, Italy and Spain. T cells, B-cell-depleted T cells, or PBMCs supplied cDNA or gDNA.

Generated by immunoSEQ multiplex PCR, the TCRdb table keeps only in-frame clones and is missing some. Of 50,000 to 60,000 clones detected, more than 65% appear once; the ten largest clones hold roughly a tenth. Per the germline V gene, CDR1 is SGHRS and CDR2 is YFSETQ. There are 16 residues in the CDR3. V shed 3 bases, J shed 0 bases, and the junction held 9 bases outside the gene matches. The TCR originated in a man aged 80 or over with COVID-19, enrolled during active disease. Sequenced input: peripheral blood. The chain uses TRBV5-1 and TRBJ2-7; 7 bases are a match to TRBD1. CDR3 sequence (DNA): TGCGCCAGCAGCTCTCAACAGGGGTTCCCCTCCTACGAGCAGTACTTC. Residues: CASSSQQGFPSYEQYF.